The clone carrying this T cell receptor (beta chain) was seen a few times. The antigen remains undetermined. These data belong to a study of T cell responses to AZD1222 COVID-19 vaccine. Study-level information: Pooling covered second doses at about 4 or about 12 weeks. Whole-study findings and limits: Regions 160-218 and 743-854 held dominance among vaccine-associated CD4 TCRs, which spanned spike. Donors skewed white British and female; clonal diversity was possibly underestimated. The study found Spike-specific TCR breadth and depth rose after two AZD1222 doses.

Measured with immunoSEQ multiplex PCR; TCRdb has only the in-frame clones, and not every one. This repertoire shows around 99,000 clones, around 91% found once; its top ten account for 22%. V shed 1 base and J shed 7 bases, with 8 bases lying between them. This CDR3 spans 14 amino acids. CDR1 KGHSH and CDR2 LQKENI come from the germline V gene. This chain joins TRBV18 and TRBJ1-6, with D possibly TRBD1 on 6 matching bases. This material consisted of peripheral blood, taken on day 0 of AZD1222 vaccination. The receptor's source is an adult in good health. The CDR3 loop is CASSPRDRNSPLHF. CDR3 bases: TGTGCCAGCTCACCACGCGACAGGAATTCACCCCTCCACTTT.